Listed below are T cell receptor beta chains from one sample, sequenced in a study of vaccination effects on CD4 cells after COVID-19. Clones were sequenced by immunoSEQ multiplex PCR, and TCRdb holds only the in-frame ones, with some missing. The repertoire holds about 45,000 clones, with 72% as singletons. Their antigen targets remain unknown. Sequencing used CD4+ T cells from PBMCs cultured without peptide, obtained after COVID-19 vaccination. The receptors shown here come from a human donor who received a COVID-19 vaccine. Both conserved end residues are part of each CDR3. Each record gives: V gene, CDR3 protein.

TRBV5-1 CASSLDSRDQPQHF
TRBV7-8 CASSLEPGQGDEKLFF
TRBV29-1 CSVEDHGGTSPYEQYF
TRBV27 CASSLFQGAYNSPLHF
TRBV18 CASSLAQHQPQHF
TRBV6-2/TRBV6-3 CASSYRGGTNTGELFF
TRBV19 CACTDQPTRGSRDSSGNTIYF
TRBV5-5 CASSLPSIAGGTDTQYF
TRBV6-1 CASSESISDTDTQYF
TRBV5-1 CASSKTVTYEQYF
TRBV7-9 CASSLDNQPQHF
TRBV19 CASSIIGMNTEAFF
TRBV7-9 CASSLGGGLAGEWEQYF
TRBV5-6 CASSPYNTGELFF
TRBV3-1/TRBV3-2 CASSLRSDRGGGNEQYF
TRBV25-1 CASSGSDRAVNEKLFF
TRBV4-1 CASSRTSIVTQETQYF
TRBV27 CASSLADTQYF
TRBV7-2 CASRVGMNEQFF
TRBV5-4 CASSPRDRAYEQYF
TRBV2 CASRRTGNTEAFF
TRBV9 CASSVGSAGAYNEQFF
TRBV30 CAWGGLAGVNIQYF
TRBV7-9 CASSPGLENTDTQYF
TRBV19 CASSSSAETQYF
TRBV5-7 CASSFAGYRQPQHF
TRBV27 CASSFGRGVQETQYF
TRBV5-4 CASSLDPGEGNSPLHF
TRBV5-1 CASSPLTSGRTGEQYF
TRBV5-8 CASSLGTSGYTF
TRBV5-8 CASSVGQGADTQYF
TRBV29-1 CSVEGGSGGYTF